These 19 T cell receptor beta chains were sequenced from one sample in a study of tumor-infiltrating lymphocytes in primary liver carcinoma. Between about 20 and 30 mg of unsorted bulk tissue served as the source from which RNA and DNA were co-extracted. Making TCR beta cDNA involved approximately 0.5 ug total RNA and a constant-region primer. ARM-PCR was slightly modified, and three nested multiplex PCR rounds with it gave rise to the TCR beta libraries. The study ran its first two PCR rounds for around 9 cycles each, using TRBV1-TRBV30 forward primers and a C-beta reverse primer. TCRdb reanalysed the multiplex PCR reads using MiXCR and keeps one entry per CDR3 protein. The sample carries 50,000 to 70,000 distinct CDR3 sequences, roughly 70% recorded once. The material sequenced was liver tumor tissue from sampling region 2. Subset of the sample: tumor region T2, inferior pole. The receptor source for this set is a middle-aged man with primary liver carcinoma and hepatitis B virus infection.

As to this clonotype: The CDR3 ends on some other residue instead of the conserved phenylalanine or tryptophan, so this is likely a read error. The chain links TRBV5-5 to TRBJ2-3; D is unclear. Per germline, CDR1 SGHKS and CDR2 YYEKEE (reference sequence). The V end was cut by 2 bases, the J end by 2 bases, with 6 bases between. CDR3 length: 13 amino acids. CDR3: CASSFSYTDTQYL. CDR3 sequence (DNA): TGTGCCAGCAGCTTTTCGTACACAGATACGCAGTATCTT.

This clonotype was picked up one time. At one of its ends the junction is not consistent with the germline gene, which may arise from a read error. The chain employs TRBV4-2 and TRBJ2-3; D not certain. This CDR3 region has 16 residues. Germline CDR1 is LGHNA and CDR2 is YNFKEQ. CDR3 DNA: TGTGCCAGCAGCCAAGACCCAGCCCTAAGGGCAGATATGCAGTATTTC. This codes for CASSQDPALRADMQYF.

This clonotype was counted a single time. Since the CDR3 does not end with the conserved phenylalanine or tryptophan, this likely comes from a read error. No DNA is shown, since the ends of the CDR3 on it are uncertain; the CDR3 is the one TCRdb lists. This rearrangement joins TRBV11-1 to TRBJ2-5; TRBD2 was called by the table and not checked on the DNA. CDR1 SGHAT and CDR2 FQDESV come from the germline V gene (reference sequence). Inclusive of both ends, the CDR3 amounts to 14 amino acids. The CDR3 region is CASSGRVEVETQHL.

Points on this clonotype: This CDR3 fails to terminate in the conserved phenylalanine or tryptophan, so it likely reflects a read error. The DNA is omitted, as the CDR3 cannot be located on it reliably, and the CDR3 follows TCRdb's listing. This chain uses TRBV29-1 with TRBJ2-7; TRBD1, the table's D call, lacks a check against the DNA. The CDR3 totals 12 residues, both ends included. Germline V gene lookup returns CDR1 SQVTM and CDR2 ANQGSEA. The CDR3 spells CSVGGGCFSEYS.

This clonotype has just a few counts. The junction and the germline gene differ at one end; a read error may be behind it. The genes are TRBV5-1 and TRBJ2-5; the D call may be TRBD1 or TRBD2 (5 bases each). From germline, CDR1 is SGHRS and CDR2 YFSETQ. CDR3 length: 17 residues. The CDR3 nucleotides read TGTGCCAGCAGTTCGGGACCCACGGGCCCTGAGGGGGAGACCCAGTACTTC. Amino acid sequence: CASSSGPTGPEGETQYF. The variable domain in full, completed from reference TRBV5-1 and TRBJ2-5, reads KAGVTQTPRYLIKTRGQQVTLSCSPISGHRSVSWYQQTPGQGLQFLFEYFSETQRNKGNFPGRFSGRQFSNSRSEMNVSTLELGDSALYLCASSSGPTGPEGETQYFGPGTRLLVL.

As for this clonotype: The junction differs from germline at one of its ends, possibly a read error. This chain connects TRBV5-4 to TRBJ2-1; D not resolved. The CDR3 extends over 17 amino acids. CDR1 is SGHNT and CDR2 is YYREEE in the germline V gene (reference sequence). The CDR3 nucleotides read TGTGCCAGCAGCGACACTCTCTTGGCGGAGTTTGACAATGAGCAGTCCTTC. It codes for CASSDTLLAEFDNEQSF.

This clonotype was counted a few times. This chain connects TRBV12-3 or TRBV12-4 to TRBJ2-7, with 10 bases aligning to TRBD1. The CDR3 covers 15 residues. The J segment lost 4 bases and the V segment lost 3 bases, leaving 6 bases of the junction unmatched. CDR3 sequence: CASSFGQGGNYEQYF. The CDR3 DNA sequence: TGTGCCAGCAGTTTTGGACAGGGGGGGAATTACGAGCAGTACTTC.

Remarks on this clonotype: The junction departs from the called germline gene at one end, perhaps through a read error. The chain carries TRBV6-5 and TRBJ2-5; D ambiguous. Germline CDR1 and CDR2: MNHEY and SVGAGI. CDR3 length equals 15 residues. Here the CDR3 DNA reads TGTGCCAGCGGTTACAGCTGGGATGCACAACAGACCCAGTACTTC. Its protein product is CASGYSWDAQQTQYF.

At least ten counts were recorded for this clonotype. This chain joins TRBV6-1 and TRBJ2-3; D unresolved. Germline CDR1 is MNHNS and CDR2 is SASEGT. The CDR3 covers 12 residues. Trimming took 7 bases from V and 0 from J, leaving 5 bases between them. The CDR3 DNA follows: TGTGCCAGCAAGCCCAGCACAGATACGCAGTATTTT. Its translation: CASKPSTDTQYF.

As concerns this clonotype: The junction departs from the called germline gene at one end, perhaps through a read error. The chain is built from TRBV11-2 and TRBJ2-7, with TRBD2 as a possible D gene (6 bases). Germline CDR1 and CDR2: SGHAT and FQNNGV. The CDR3 totals 13 residues. The CDR3 loop reads CANSLSERVQQYF. CDR3 sequence (DNA): TGTGCCAACAGCTTAAGTGAGCGGGTCCAACAGTACTTC.

This clonotype has at least ten counts. The gene calls are TRBV29-1 and TRBJ2-3; no clear D gene. The CDR3 runs to 11 residues. Germline values: CDR1 SQVTM, CDR2 ANQGSEA. DNA of the CDR3: TGCGGCTTTGGGGGCACAGATACGCAGTATTTT. Translating gives CGFGGTDTQYF.

This clonotype was found once. This rearrangement joins TRBV7-2 to TRBJ2-1, with TRBD2 identical over 7 bases. After removal of 0 bases from V and 4 bases from J, the junction contained 12 bases not matched to a gene. This CDR3 region has 18 residues. Germline CDR1 reads SGHTA; CDR2 reads FQGNSA. The CDR3 nucleotides are TGTGCCAGCAGCTTAGCCCCCTTTCCTAGCGGAAGATACAATGAGCAGTTCTTC. Amino acids: CASSLAPFPSGRYNEQFF.

This clonotype was observed at least ten times. CDR3: CSVQTTSGNEQFF. The CDR3 DNA follows: TGCAGCGTCCAAACCACTAGCGGCAATGAGCAGTTCTTC. This chain joins TRBV29-1 and TRBJ2-1; 8 nucleotides line up with TRBD2. Germline V CDR1 and CDR2: SQVTM, ANQGSEA. The CDR3 extends over 13 amino acids. The J segment lost 6 bases and the V segment lost 6 bases, leaving 7 bases of the junction unmatched.

This clonotype was found many times. The CDR3 sequence is CASSLLETQYF. The CDR3, as DNA: TGCGCCAGCAGCCTGTTGGAGACCCAGTACTTC. The gene calls are TRBV5-1 and TRBJ2-5; D uncertain. Germline-derived CDR1 and CDR2 are SGHRS and YFSETQ. The CDR3 is 11 residues long. Trimming pared 4 bases from V and 5 bases from J, leaving 6 bases between.

This clonotype was detected only a few times. The final CDR3 position lacks the conserved phenylalanine or tryptophan, pointing to a likely read error. The V call is TRBV10-3, the J call TRBJ1-1; 7 bases line up with TRBD1. The trim removed 6 bases at V and 5 bases at J, leaving 6 bases unmatched. Germline lookup yields CDR1 ENHRY and CDR2 SYGVKD. CDR3 length equals 13 residues. Here the CDR3 DNA reads TGTGCCATCAGCCAGGGGGAGGAAACTGAAGCTTTCATT. Its protein is CAISQGEETEAFI.

To note about this clonotype: Mismatch with germline at one junction end may stem from a read error. The chain is built from TRBV4-2 and TRBJ1-1, with 8 bases lining up with TRBD1. Germline V gene lookup returns CDR1 LGHNA and CDR2 YNFKEQ. There are 17 residues in the CDR3. This CDR3 is CASSQDYGQGFWTETFF. The CDR3 DNA reads as TGTGCTAGCAGCCAAGATTACGGACAGGGTTTTTGGACTGAAACTTTCTTT.

With regard to this clonotype: This sequence may be a read error, since a much larger clone differs from it by one base. This sequence joins TRBV7-9 and TRBJ1-1, with 8 bases identical to TRBD1. Germline CDR1 reads SEHNR; CDR2 reads FQNEAQ (reference sequence). The CDR3 consists of 15 residues. CDR3: CVSSLAGTGRTEAFF. The DNA of the CDR3 is TGTGTCAGCAGCTTAGCGGGGACAGGAAGGACTGAAGCTTTCTTT.

Concerning this clonotype itself: A much larger clone is a single base away; this may be a read error. Given the absence of the conserved phenylalanine or tryptophan at the CDR3 end, a read error is likely. The V call is TRBV29-1, the J call TRBJ2-3; TRBD2 agrees at 16 bases. With V trimmed by 6 bases and J by 4 bases, 7 bases remained unmatched. The length of the CDR3 is 16 residues. Germline V lookup: CDR1 SQVTM, CDR2 ANQGSEA. The CDR3 loop is CSVRGLAGGRADTQYY. The CDR3 bases are TGCAGCGTCCGGGGACTAGCGGGAGGGAGGGCAGATACGCAGTATTAT.

On this clonotype: One junction end disagrees with the germline gene, perhaps due to a read error. The chain joins TRBV4-1 to TRBJ2-1, with 7 bases fitting TRBD1. The CDR3 sequence is 16 residues long. Germline CDR1 and CDR2: MGHRA and YSYEKL. The CDR3 region is CASSQLATGSYNEQFF. The CDR3 DNA follows: TGTGCCAGCAGCCAACTTGCGACAGGGTCCTACAATGAGCAGTTCTTC.